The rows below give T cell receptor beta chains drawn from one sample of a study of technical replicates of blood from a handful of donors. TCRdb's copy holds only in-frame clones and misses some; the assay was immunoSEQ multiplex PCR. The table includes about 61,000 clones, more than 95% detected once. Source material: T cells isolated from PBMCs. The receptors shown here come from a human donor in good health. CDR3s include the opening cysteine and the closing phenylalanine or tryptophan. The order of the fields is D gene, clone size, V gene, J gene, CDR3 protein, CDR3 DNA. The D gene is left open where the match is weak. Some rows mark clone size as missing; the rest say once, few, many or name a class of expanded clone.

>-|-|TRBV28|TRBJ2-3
CASSFLGSRTDTQYF
TGTGCCAGCAGTTTCCTCGGGAGTAGGACAGATACGCAGTATTTT
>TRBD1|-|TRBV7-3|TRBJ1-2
CASSSSPGQGNYGYTF
TGTGCCAGCAGCTCGTCTCCGGGACAGGGGAACTATGGCTACACCTTC
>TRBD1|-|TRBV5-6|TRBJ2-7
CASSLQGGSSYEQYF
TGTGCCAGCAGCCTACAGGGGGGTAGCTCCTACGAGCAGTACTTC
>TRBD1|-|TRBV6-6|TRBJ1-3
CASNGQGDTIYF
TGTGCCAGCAACGGACAGGGAGACACCATATATTTT
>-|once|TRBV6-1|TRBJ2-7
CATLPLEGGHYEQYF
TGTGCCACCCTACCCCTGGAAGGGGGTCACTACGAGCAGTACTTC
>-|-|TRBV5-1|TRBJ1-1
CASSLDRTWTEAFF
TGCGCCAGCAGCTTGGACAGGACCTGGACTGAAGCTTTCTTT
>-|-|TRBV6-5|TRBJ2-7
CASRQDQGSYEQYF
TGTGCCAGCAGACAAGATCAGGGGAGCTACGAGCAGTACTTC
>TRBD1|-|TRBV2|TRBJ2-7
CASSDGDSYEQYF
TGTGCCAGCAGTGACGGGGACAGCTACGAGCAGTACTTC
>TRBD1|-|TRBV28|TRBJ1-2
CASRTTGAPTF
TGTGCCAGCAGAACGACAGGGGCCCCCACCTTC
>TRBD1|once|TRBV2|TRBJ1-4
CASSRQTGINEKLFF
TGTGCCAGCAGTCGACAGACAGGGATTAATGAAAAACTGTTTTTT
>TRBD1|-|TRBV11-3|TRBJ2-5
CASSPWDSKKYQETQYF
TGTGCCAGCAGCCCTTGGGACAGCAAGAAGTACCAAGAGACCCAGTACTTC
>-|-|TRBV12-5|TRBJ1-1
CASGLETGTEAFF
TGTGCTAGTGGTTTGGAGACCGGGACAGAAGCTTTCTTT
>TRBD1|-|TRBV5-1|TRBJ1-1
CASSLGDSLNTEAFF
TGCGCCAGCAGCTTGGGGGACAGCTTGAACACTGAAGCTTTCTTT
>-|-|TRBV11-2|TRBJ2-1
CASSLRAYVGSYNEQFF
TGTGCCAGCAGCTTACGCGCGTACGTCGGCTCCTACAATGAGCAGTTCTTC
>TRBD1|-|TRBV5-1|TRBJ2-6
CASSLIGQGLRGANVLTF
TGCGCCAGCAGCTTGATAGGACAGGGCCTACGGGGGGCCAACGTCCTGACTTTC
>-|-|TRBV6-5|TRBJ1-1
CASSPQGSEAFF
TGTGCCAGCAGCCCACAGGGTTCTGAAGCTTTCTTT
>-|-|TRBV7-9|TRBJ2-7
CASSPFSSGNEQYF
TGTGCCAGCAGCCCGTTTTCATCGGGGAACGAGCAGTACTTC
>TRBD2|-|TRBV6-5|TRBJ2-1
CASRGRVNEQFF
TGTGCCAGCAGGGGGAGGGTCAATGAGCAGTTCTTC
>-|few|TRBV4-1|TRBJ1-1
CASRKRTEGAEAFF
TGCGCCAGCAGAAAACGGACAGAGGGAGCTGAAGCTTTCTTT
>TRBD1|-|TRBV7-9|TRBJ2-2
CAGTRQGETGELFF
TGTGCCGGAACTCGACAGGGGGAAACCGGGGAGCTGTTTTTT
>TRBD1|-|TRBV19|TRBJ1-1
CASSTWTGSEAFF
TGTGCCAGTAGTACATGGACAGGGTCTGAAGCTTTCTTT
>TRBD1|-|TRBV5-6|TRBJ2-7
CASSPPGQTYEQYF
TGTGCCAGCAGCCCACCGGGACAGACCTACGAGCAGTACTTC
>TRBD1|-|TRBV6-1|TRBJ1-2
CASRTGMGYTF
TGTGCCAGCCGGACAGGGATGGGCTACACCTTC
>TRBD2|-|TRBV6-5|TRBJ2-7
CASSYSAGGLGEQYF
TGTGCCAGCAGTTACTCAGCGGGAGGGCTGGGCGAGCAGTACTTC
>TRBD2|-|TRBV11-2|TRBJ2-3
CASRPGGTSGRFGQYF
TGTGCCAGCAGACCCGGAGGGACTAGCGGGAGGTTTGGGCAGTATTTT
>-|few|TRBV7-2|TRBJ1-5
CASSTQGTQPQHF
TGTGCCAGCAGCACGCAGGGAACCCAGCCCCAGCATTTT
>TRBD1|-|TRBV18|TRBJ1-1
CASSLTGDTEAFF
TGTGCCAGCTCCCTTACAGGGGACACTGAAGCTTTCTTT
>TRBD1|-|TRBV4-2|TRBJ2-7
CASSRQGEVGSYEQYF
TGTGCCAGCAGCCGTCAGGGGGAAGTTGGCTCCTACGAGCAGTACTTC
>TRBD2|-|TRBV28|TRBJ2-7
CASRGGGVAGGYEQYF
TGTGCCAGCAGGGGGGGTGGAGTAGCGGGAGGCTACGAGCAGTACTTC
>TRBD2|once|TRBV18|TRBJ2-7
CASSLSGGTYEQYF
TGTGCCAGCTCACTTAGCGGGGGTACCTACGAGCAGTACTTC
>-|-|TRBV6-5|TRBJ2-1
CASSYSSGVLGEQFF
TGTGCCAGCAGTTATAGTAGCGGTGTTTTAGGTGAGCAGTTCTTC
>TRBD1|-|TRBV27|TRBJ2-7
CASRGGQGAPYEQYF
TGTGCCAGCAGGGGAGGACAGGGGGCCCCCTACGAGCAGTACTTC
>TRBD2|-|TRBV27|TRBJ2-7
CASSLRGSRNEQYF
TGTGCCAGCAGTTTACGCGGGAGTCGGAACGAGCAGTACTTC
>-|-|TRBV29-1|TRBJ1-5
CSVALGGGNQPQHF
TGCAGCGTCGCCCTCGGGGGGGGTAATCAGCCCCAGCATTTT
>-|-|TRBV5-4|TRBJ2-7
CASTRLEKGGASGEQYF
TGTGCCAGCACGCGGCTCGAGAAGGGGGGGGCCTCGGGAGAGCAGTACTTC
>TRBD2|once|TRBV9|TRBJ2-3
CASSVTSGSRTDTQYF
TGTGCCAGCAGCGTGACTAGCGGGAGCAGGACAGATACGCAGTATTTT
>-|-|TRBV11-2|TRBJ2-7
CASSTPRTPGPGEQYF
TGTGCCAGCAGTACCCCCCGGACTCCCGGGCCCGGCGAGCAGTACTTC
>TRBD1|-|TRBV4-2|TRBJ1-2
CASSHVRRDRAGGYTF
TGTGCCAGCAGCCATGTCCGCCGGGACAGGGCTGGTGGCTACACCTTC
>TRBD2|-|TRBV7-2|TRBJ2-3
CASSLVLAGSTDTQYF
TGTGCCAGCAGCTTAGTCCTAGCGGGAAGCACAGATACGCAGTATTTT
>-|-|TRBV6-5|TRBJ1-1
CASSYSNRATEAFF
TGTGCCAGCAGTTACTCGAACAGGGCCACTGAAGCTTTCTTT
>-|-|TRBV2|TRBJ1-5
CASSETRGQPQHF
TGTGCCAGCAGTGAAACCAGGGGTCAGCCCCAGCATTTT
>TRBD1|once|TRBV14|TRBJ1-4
CASSLTGGATNEKLFF
TGTGCCAGCAGCCTCACAGGGGGAGCGACTAATGAAAAACTGTTTTTT
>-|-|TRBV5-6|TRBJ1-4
CASSLRGTEKLFF
TGTGCCAGCAGCTTGCGGGGGACTGAAAAACTGTTTTTT
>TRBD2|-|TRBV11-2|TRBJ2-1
CASRLADYNEQFF
TGTGCCAGCCGACTAGCGGACTACAATGAGCAGTTCTTC
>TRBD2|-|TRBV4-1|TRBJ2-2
CASTPGLANTGELFF
TGCGCCAGCACCCCGGGACTAGCGAACACCGGGGAGCTGTTTTTT
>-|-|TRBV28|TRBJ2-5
CASSLPSRETQYF
TGTGCCAGCAGTCTACCAAGCCGGGAGACCCAGTACTTC
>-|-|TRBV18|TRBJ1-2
CASSTMGGNSGGYTF
TGTGCCAGCTCCACCATGGGGGGGAATTCTGGAGGCTACACCTTC
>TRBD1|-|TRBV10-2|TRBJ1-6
CASSIDGTGGNSPLHF
TGCGCCAGCAGTATTGACGGGACAGGGGGTAATTCACCCCTCCACTTT
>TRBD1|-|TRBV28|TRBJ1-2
CASERNRGVTSYGYTF
TGTGCCAGCGAGCGGAACAGGGGGGTTACATCCTATGGCTACACCTTC
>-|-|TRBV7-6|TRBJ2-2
CASSLEVNSPNTGELFF
TGTGCCAGCAGCTTAGAAGTCAACAGCCCGAACACCGGGGAGCTGTTTTTT
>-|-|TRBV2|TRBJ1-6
CASRSVGGESPLHF
TGTGCCAGCAGGAGTGTAGGGGGGGAATCACCCCTCCACTTT
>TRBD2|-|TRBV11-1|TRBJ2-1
CASSLAVAGFLDEQFF
TGTGCCAGCAGCTTAGCGGTAGCGGGGTTCCTCGATGAGCAGTTCTTC
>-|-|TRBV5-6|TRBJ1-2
CASTEPGLYGYTF
TGTGCCAGCACCGAACCGGGTTTATACGGCTACACCTTC
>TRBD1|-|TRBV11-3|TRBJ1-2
CASSLDGGTGYGYTF
TGTGCCAGCAGCTTAGACGGCGGGACAGGGTACGGCTACACCTTC
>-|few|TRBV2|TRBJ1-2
CASSTRGGRDGYTF
TGTGCCAGCAGCACGAGGGGGGGGCGCGATGGCTACACCTTC